These 5 T cell receptor beta chains share one sample of origin, sequenced in a study of shared clonotypes between healthy human individuals. TCRdb's table, derived via immunoSEQ multiplex PCR, lists solely in-frame clones and lacks some. The sample has 950,000 to 1,200,000 clones; roughly 77% are singletons. Input material: memory CD4+ T cells from PBMCs. Subset reported: CD45RA-negative fraction. The source is a man between 18 and 35 years old in good health. Some clones in this sample may be carry-over from other donors' samples.

Details on this clone: It is unclear where the CDR3 begins or ends on the DNA, so no DNA is shown, and the CDR3 is as TCRdb lists it. The genes are TRBV28 and TRBJ2-7; the tabulated D call, TRBD1, remains unverified against the DNA. Counting both end residues, the CDR3 totals 15 amino acids. CDR1 is MDHEN and CDR2 is SYDVKM in the germline V gene. CDR3 sequence reads: CASSFGPGGSYEQYF.

As concerns this clone: Other DNA sequences in this sample translate to the same CDR3. CDR3 DNA: TGCGCCAGCAGCTTCCGACAGGGGACAGATACGCAGTATTTT. Protein product: CASSFRQGTDTQYF. The chain joins TRBV5-1 to TRBJ2-3; 8 positions agree with TRBD1. The V gene end was trimmed by 2 bases and the J gene end by 3 bases; junction bases not matched to a gene: 2. The germline V gene encodes CDR1 SGHRS and CDR2 YFSETQ. The CDR3 runs 14 residues.

The genes are TRBV6-5 and TRBJ2-5, with D unresolved. This CDR3 is 13 amino acids long. Trimming shortened V by 6 bases and J by 1 base, and 9 bases separated the two germline ends. CDR1 and CDR2 from the germline V gene are MNHEY and SVGAGI. As DNA, the CDR3 is TGTGCCAGCAGACGCGACGTCCAAGAGACCCAGTACTTC. Residues: CASRRDVQETQYF.

The chain links TRBV19 to TRBJ2-6, with D possibly being TRBD2 (5 bases). V was trimmed by 3 bases and J by 4 bases, leaving 13 bases between them. The germline V gene has CDR1 LNHDA and CDR2 SQIVND (reference sequence). This CDR3 has 16 amino acids. The CDR3 DNA reads TGTGCCAGTAGTATGGAGGCCGCATCGGGGGCCAACGTCCTGACTTTC. It translates to CASSMEAASGANVLTF. Complete variable domain (other parts from reference TRBV19 and TRBJ2-6): DGGITQSPKYLFRKEGQNVTLSCEQNLNHDAMYWYRQDPGQGLRLIYYSQIVNDFQKGDIAEGYSVSREKKESFPLTVTSAQKNPTAFYLCASSMEAASGANVLTFGAGSRLTVL.

With respect to this clone: The sample carries other DNA sequences with the same CDR3. This chain joins TRBV9 and TRBJ2-3, with D tentatively TRBD2 (5 bases). The germline CDR1 and CDR2 sequences are SGDLS and YYNGEE. The germline V and J ends were trimmed by 0 bases and 6 bases, with 5 bases remaining between them. The CDR3 runs to 12 residues. The CDR3 DNA reads as TGTGCCAGCAGCGTAGGGAGGGATACGCAGTATTTT. It specifies CASSVGRDTQYF.